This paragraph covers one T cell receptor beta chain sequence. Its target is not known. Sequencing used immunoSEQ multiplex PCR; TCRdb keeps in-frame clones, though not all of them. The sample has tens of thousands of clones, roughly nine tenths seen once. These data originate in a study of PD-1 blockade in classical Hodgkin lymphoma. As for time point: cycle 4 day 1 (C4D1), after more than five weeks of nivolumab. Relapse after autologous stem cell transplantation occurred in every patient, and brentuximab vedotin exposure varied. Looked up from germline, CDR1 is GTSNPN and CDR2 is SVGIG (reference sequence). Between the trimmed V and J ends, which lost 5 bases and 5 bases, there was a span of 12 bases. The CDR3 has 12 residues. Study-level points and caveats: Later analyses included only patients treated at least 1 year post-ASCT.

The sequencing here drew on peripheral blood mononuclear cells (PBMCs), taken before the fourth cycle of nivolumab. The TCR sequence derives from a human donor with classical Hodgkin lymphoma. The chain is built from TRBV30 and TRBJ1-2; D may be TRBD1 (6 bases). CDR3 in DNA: TGTGCCTGGTCCACAGGGAGTTATGGCTACACCTTC. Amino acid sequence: CAWSTGSYGYTF.